This T cell receptor (beta chain) was identified in a study of T cells in Graves' hyperthyroidism and ophthalmopathy. Study-level results: Separating ophthalmopathy from stable hyperthyroidism was achieved by a 13 V-J model.

Concerning this clonotype: As yet, its antigen is unknown.

RNA transcripts provided the source from which TCR beta CDR3 regions were amplified. Carried out on the TCR CDR3, a first-round RT-PCR used the HTBI primer set. TCRdb reanalysed the multiplex PCR reads using MiXCR and keeps one entry per CDR3 protein. The sample has about 330,000 distinct CDR3 sequences; around 13% are singletons. Based on clinical symptoms, serum thyroxine and TRAb, thyroid ultrasound and orbital computed tomography, diagnoses were reached. The CDR3 covers 18 residues. Germline-derived CDR1 and CDR2 are SGHDT and YYEEEE. Unmatched junction bases numbered 12, after V lost 1 base and J lost 0 bases.

Sequencing was carried out using blood. The gene calls are TRBV5-6 and TRBJ2-7, with 8 bases aligning to TRBD2. This TCR was recovered from a woman aged 40 to 55 with Graves' ophthalmopathy. The CDR3 DNA reads TGTGCCAGCAGCTTGTATTTAGGTCGGGGGGGGAGCTCCTACGAGCAGTACTTC. The encoded protein is CASSLYLGRGGSSYEQYF.